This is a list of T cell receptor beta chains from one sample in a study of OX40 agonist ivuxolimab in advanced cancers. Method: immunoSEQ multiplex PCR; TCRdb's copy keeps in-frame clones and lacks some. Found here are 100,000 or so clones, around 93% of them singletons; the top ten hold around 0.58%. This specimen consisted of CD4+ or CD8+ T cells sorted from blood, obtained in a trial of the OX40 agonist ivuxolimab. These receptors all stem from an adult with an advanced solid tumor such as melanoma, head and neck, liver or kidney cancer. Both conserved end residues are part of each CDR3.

cdr3_aa: CASSPSPQGNYGYTF
j_call: TRBJ1-2
v_call: TRBV6-1

cdr3_aa: CASSRPTVTGELFF
j_call: TRBJ2-2
v_call: TRBV11-2

cdr3_aa: CASSSTGVAGANVLTF
j_call: TRBJ2-6
v_call: TRBV11-3

cdr3_aa: CASSVDRGGQPQHF
j_call: TRBJ1-5
v_call: TRBV9

cdr3_aa: CAWRVLDRGGEKLFF
j_call: TRBJ1-4
v_call: TRBV30

cdr3_aa: CASSLQTVAYEQYF
j_call: TRBJ2-7
v_call: TRBV7-8

cdr3_aa: CASSPGVAGDLSEQFF
j_call: TRBJ2-1
v_call: TRBV5-1

cdr3_aa: CASATGGSNQPQHF
j_call: TRBJ1-5
v_call: TRBV6-6

cdr3_aa: CASIRGVKTYEQYF
j_call: TRBJ2-7
v_call: TRBV6-4

cdr3_aa: CASSGDRGETQYF
j_call: TRBJ2-5
v_call: TRBV2

cdr3_aa: CASSFDGQLLGGREQYF
j_call: TRBJ2-7
v_call: TRBV5-5

cdr3_aa: CASSPQGALGNTIYF
j_call: TRBJ1-3
v_call: TRBV6-5

cdr3_aa: CASSSVTGYGYTF
j_call: TRBJ1-2
v_call: TRBV5-6

cdr3_aa: CASSLDTGGNTIYF
j_call: TRBJ1-3
v_call: TRBV5-1

cdr3_aa: CASSSEGVSRRGTQYF
j_call: TRBJ2-5
v_call: TRBV28

cdr3_aa: CASRASTSGTYEQYF
j_call: TRBJ2-7
v_call: TRBV5-1

cdr3_aa: CAISDGGRLANEQFF
j_call: TRBJ2-1
v_call: TRBV10-3

cdr3_aa: CASSLTVADTQYF
j_call: TRBJ2-3
v_call: TRBV7-3

cdr3_aa: CASSLLSTFNEQFF
j_call: TRBJ2-1
v_call: TRBV28

cdr3_aa: CASSVGNQETQYF
j_call: TRBJ2-5
v_call: TRBV9

cdr3_aa: CASSPPDGSSYNEQFF
j_call: TRBJ2-1
v_call: TRBV28

cdr3_aa: CASSQLPGVEQYF
j_call: TRBJ2-7
v_call: TRBV6-6

cdr3_aa: CASSLGEVNQPQHF
j_call: TRBJ1-5
v_call: TRBV28

cdr3_aa: CASSLGQDSGGYTF
j_call: TRBJ1-2
v_call: TRBV5-6

cdr3_aa: CASSETVGTEAFF
j_call: TRBJ1-1
v_call: TRBV6-1

cdr3_aa: CASSISGTASYEQYF
j_call: TRBJ2-7
v_call: TRBV19

cdr3_aa: CAIDREAQGNTEAFF
j_call: TRBJ1-1
v_call: TRBV28

cdr3_aa: CASSGPSNEKLFF
j_call: TRBJ1-4
v_call: TRBV9

cdr3_aa: CASSPKTTGTYGYTF
j_call: TRBJ1-2
v_call: TRBV6-1

cdr3_aa: CASSPGLAGISTDTQYF
j_call: TRBJ2-3
v_call: TRBV11-2

cdr3_aa: CASSLVGKDNEQFF
j_call: TRBJ2-1
v_call: TRBV5-4

cdr3_aa: CASSQDRGNTEAFF
j_call: TRBJ1-1
v_call: TRBV4-3

cdr3_aa: CASSPRGQVSGEQFF
j_call: TRBJ2-1
v_call: TRBV7-8

cdr3_aa: CASSLVSSTEAFF
j_call: TRBJ1-1
v_call: TRBV7-9

cdr3_aa: CASSQLLDRAGNTIYF
j_call: TRBJ1-3
v_call: TRBV18

cdr3_aa: CASSPILAEAFF
j_call: TRBJ1-1
v_call: TRBV7-8

cdr3_aa: CASSQTASPSTDTQYF
j_call: TRBJ2-3
v_call: TRBV11-2

cdr3_aa: CASSLGQFYGYTF
j_call: TRBJ1-2
v_call: TRBV28

cdr3_aa: CARSLSGVNEKLFF
j_call: TRBJ1-4
v_call: TRBV5-3

cdr3_aa: CASSIRPRVKETQYF
j_call: TRBJ2-5
v_call: TRBV19

cdr3_aa: CASSPPGSYEQYF
j_call: TRBJ2-7
v_call: TRBV6-5

cdr3_aa: CASSSSGANVLTF
j_call: TRBJ2-6
v_call: TRBV10-2